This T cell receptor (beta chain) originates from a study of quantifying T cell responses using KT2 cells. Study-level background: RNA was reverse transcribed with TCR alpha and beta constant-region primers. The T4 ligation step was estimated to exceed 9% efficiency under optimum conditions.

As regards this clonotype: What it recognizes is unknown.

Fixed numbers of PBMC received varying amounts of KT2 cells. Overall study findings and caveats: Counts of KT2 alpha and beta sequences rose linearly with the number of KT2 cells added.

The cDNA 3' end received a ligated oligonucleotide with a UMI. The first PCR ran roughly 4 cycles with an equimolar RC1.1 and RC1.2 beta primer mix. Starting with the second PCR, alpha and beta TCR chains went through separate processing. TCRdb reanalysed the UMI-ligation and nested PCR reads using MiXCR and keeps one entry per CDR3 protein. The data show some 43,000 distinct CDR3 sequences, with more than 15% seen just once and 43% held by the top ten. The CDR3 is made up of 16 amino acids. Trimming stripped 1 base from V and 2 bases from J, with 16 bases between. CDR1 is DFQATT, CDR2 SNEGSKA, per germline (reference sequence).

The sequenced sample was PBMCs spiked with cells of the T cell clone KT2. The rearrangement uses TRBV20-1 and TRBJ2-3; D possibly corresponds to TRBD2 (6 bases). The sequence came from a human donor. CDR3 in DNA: TGCAGTGCTAGAGTCTGGAGGGGAGAGCCCACAGATACGCAGTATTTT. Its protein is CSARVWRGEPTDTQYF.